Below are 8 T cell receptor beta chains sequenced from a single sample in a study of blood T cells in healthy people across ages. A second about 7 to 11 cycle PCR used barcoded and J-beta primers. TCRdb re-called the 5' RACE reads through MiXCR, storing one row per CDR3 protein. The sample carries 650,000 to 800,000 distinct CDR3 sequences, approximately 44% recorded once. Sequenced input: blood. The receptors originated from a man in his 60s in good health.

This clonotype came up a few times. The chain joins TRBV20-1 to TRBJ1-5, with TRBD1 matching 12 bases. V lost 6 bases to trimming and J lost 4 bases; unmatched junction nucleotides: 7. The length of the CDR3 is 15 residues. Germline lookup yields CDR1 DFQATT and CDR2 SNEGSKA (reference sequence). The CDR3 loop is CSAGDRGRRNQPQHF. Written as DNA, the CDR3 is TGCAGTGCGGGGGACAGGGGGCGCCGGAATCAGCCCCAGCATTTT.

V and J are TRBV2 and TRBJ2-1; 10 bases align to TRBD2. The CDR3 totals 13 residues. From germline, CDR1 is SNHLY and CDR2 FYNNEI. V was clipped by 7 bases and J by 13 bases; unmatched bases: 10. The CDR3 DNA follows: TGTGCCAGCACTGTCACACCTAGCGGGGGTCAGTTCTTC. It codes for CASTVTPSGGQFF.

The chain joins TRBV5-1 to TRBJ2-5; D is uncertain. With 2 bases removed from V and 5 bases from J, the gap between germline ends came to 10 bases. CDR1 is SGHRS and CDR2 is YFSETQ in the germline V gene. This CDR3 is 13 amino acids long. CDR3 sequence (DNA): TGCGCCAGCAGCTTCGACCTGGGGGAGACCCAGTACTTC. This codes for CASSFDLGETQYF.

In this sample, this clonotype turned up many times. The chain recombines TRBV29-1 with TRBJ2-7; D tentatively fits TRBD1 or TRBD2 (6 bases each). Between the trimmed V and J ends, which lost 6 bases and 3 bases, there was a span of 24 bases. The V gene's germline CDR1 is SQVTM and CDR2 ANQGSEA. The CDR3 totals 16 residues. The CDR3 sequence is CSVGSPWGAQIYEQYF. CDR3 coding DNA: TGCAGCGTCGGGTCGCCTTGGGGGGCTCAAATCTACGAGCAGTACTTC.

J is TRBJ1-2 and V is TRBV5-1; 9 nucleotides line up with TRBD1. The CDR3 is made up of 15 amino acids. CDR1 is SGHRS and CDR2 is YFSETQ in the germline V gene. V dropped 5 bases and J dropped 2; count of bases not matched to a gene: 7. Here the CDR3 reads CASRQAGTGNYGYTF. The DNA for the CDR3 is TGCGCCAGCAGACAGGCCGGGACAGGGAACTATGGCTACACCTTC.

This clonotype was observed a handful of times. The chain links TRBV7-9 to TRBJ1-5, with D maybe TRBD1 (5 bases). Trimming pared 0 bases from V and 4 bases from J, leaving 10 bases between. Germline V gene lookup returns CDR1 SEHNR and CDR2 FQNEAQ (reference sequence). The length of the CDR3 is 15 residues. The CDR3 sequence is CASSLAETANQPQHF. Written as DNA, the CDR3 is TGTGCCAGCAGCTTAGCGGAGACAGCGAATCAGCCCCAGCATTTT.

The chain has TRBV11-2 and TRBJ1-4, with a weak D call TRBD1 (6 bases). CDR1 is SGHAT and CDR2 is FQNNGV in the germline V gene. There are 17 residues in the CDR3. The ends were cut back, 1 base at V and 0 bases at J, with 12 bases in the middle. CDR3 sequence: CASSLGGGFATNEKLFF. The CDR3 DNA reads as TGTGCCAGCAGCTTAGGTGGGGGCTTTGCAACTAATGAAAAACTGTTTTTT.

The chain uses TRBV6-2 or TRBV6-3 and TRBJ2-5; D perhaps matches TRBD2 (6 bases). Germline CDR1 is MNHEY and CDR2 is SVGEGT. V lost 2 bases to trimming and J lost 4 bases, with 14 bases between them. The CDR3 contains 15 residues. The CDR3: CASSYGAGKIETQYF. The CDR3 DNA reads as TGTGCCAGCAGTTACGGTGCGGGGAAAATAGAGACCCAGTACTTC.